These 21 T cell receptor beta chains were all obtained from the same sample, sequenced in a study of blood T cell repertoires in COVID-19 (dated by TCRdb to the early 2020s). Receptor amplification or capture employed the immunoSEQ multiplex PCR assay. Drawn from immuneACCESS, this table holds only the in-frame rearrangements with V and J called that TCRdb kept. Clones are partly lost; checked studies trace under half to an unresolved V gene and leave the rest unexplained. The sample profile shows hundreds of thousands of clones; about 89% of them were found once. Around 3% of the sample comes from the top ten. The specimen was peripheral blood. The receptors originated from a woman under 40 with COVID-19, enrolled during active disease.

This rearrangement joins TRBV28 to TRBJ2-3, with 13 bases that match TRBD2. This CDR3 has 16 amino acids. The V gene end was trimmed by 10 bases and the J gene end by 4 bases; junction bases not matched to a gene: 11. Per germline, CDR1 MDHEN and CDR2 SYDVKM. Here the CDR3 DNA reads TGTGCCACCTCGGGACTAGCGGGAATCAAGGCAGATACGCAGTATTTT. Residues: CATSGLAGIKADTQYF.

V is TRBV7-2 and J is TRBJ2-7, with D possibly TRBD2 on 5 matching bases. Trimming left V 1 base short and J 3 bases short, with 13 bases between. CDR3 size: 15 residues. Germline values: CDR1 SGHTA, CDR2 FQGNSA. The CDR3 sequence is CASSLEAEVLYEQYV. CDR3 sequence (DNA): TGTGCCAGCAGCTTAGAGGCGGAGGTCCTCTACGAGCAGTACGTC.

This chain links TRBV6-6 with TRBJ1-5; 10 bases align to TRBD1. Per the germline V gene, CDR1 is MNHNY and CDR2 is SVGAGI (reference sequence). The junction had 2 bases not matched to a gene; V was cut back by 5 bases and J by 4 bases. This CDR3 has 14 amino acids. CDR3 DNA sequence: TGTGCCAGCAGTGGGACAGGGGTGAATCAGCCCCAGCATTTT. It codes for CASSGTGVNQPQHF.

The chain uses TRBV29-1 and TRBJ2-5; 7 bases map to TRBD2. The V gene end was trimmed by 3 bases and the J gene end by 6 bases; junction bases not matched to a gene: 13. The length of the CDR3 is 15 residues. Per the germline V gene, CDR1 is SQVTM and CDR2 is ANQGSEA. This chain's CDR3 is CSVEELAYTGKTQYF. The CDR3 DNA reads as TGCAGCGTTGAGGAACTAGCGTACACGGGAAAGACCCAGTACTTC.

The V gene is TRBV13, the J gene TRBJ2-1; weak D call: TRBD1 (5 bases). The CDR3 is 13 residues long. V lost 5 bases to trimming and J lost 7 bases, with 12 bases between them. Per germline, CDR1 PRHDT and CDR2 FYEKMQ (reference sequence). The CDR3 spells CASSIGGANEQFF. DNA of the CDR3: TGTGCCAGCAGCATTGGTGGGGCGAATGAGCAGTTCTTC.

V gene TRBV7-2 combines with J gene TRBJ1-5; D perhaps matches TRBD1 (6 bases). The CDR3 consists of 15 residues. Germline V gives CDR1 SGHTA, CDR2 FQGNSA. V was clipped by 3 bases and J by 4 bases, with 13 bases between them. Here the CDR3 DNA reads TGTGCCAGCAGCTTTATCGGGACACTTAATCAGCCCCAGCATTTT. It is translated as CASSFIGTLNQPQHF.

V gene TRBV6-5 combines with J gene TRBJ2-7; D ambiguous. Trimming cost V 0 bases and J 4 bases, with 10 bases left between them. CDR3 length equals 14 residues. Germline CDR1 is MNHEY and CDR2 is SVGAGI. Written as DNA, the CDR3 is TGTGCCAGCAGTTACTCGCGTCTGAGATACGAGCAGTACTTC. The encoded protein is CASSYSRLRYEQYF.

The rearrangement joins TRBV4-1 to TRBJ2-7, with 8 bases lining up with TRBD1. The CDR3 totals 16 residues. The V gene's germline CDR1 is MGHRA and CDR2 YSYEKL. The trim removed 2 bases at V and 0 bases at J, leaving 6 bases unmatched. The CDR3 reads CASSQNTGTGSYEQYF. Here the CDR3 DNA reads TGCGCCAGCAGCCAAAACACCGGGACAGGCTCCTACGAGCAGTACTTC.

This clone appeared once. The J gene is TRBJ2-1, the V gene TRBV2; D possibly corresponds to TRBD2 (7 bases). The CDR3 loop spans 15 amino acids. The V end lost 6 bases, the J end lost 2 bases, and 14 bases lay between the germline ends. CDR1 and CDR2 from the germline V gene are SNHLY and FYNNEI. CDR3 DNA: TGTGCCAGCAGGGGGGGGCGGGCAGCCTACAATGAGCAGTTCTTC. Translating it yields CASRGGRAAYNEQFF.

The chain is built from TRBV5-1 and TRBJ1-1; 7 bases match TRBD1. V trimming: 4 bases; J trimming: 1 base; junction bases outside the gene matches: 7. In germline, CDR1 is SGHRS, CDR2 YFSETQ. The CDR3 loop spans 15 amino acids. The CDR3 is CASSTSDRENTEAFF. The CDR3 DNA reads TGCGCCAGCAGCACCTCAGACAGGGAGAACACTGAAGCTTTCTTT.

This clone was observed a single time. This chain links TRBV27 with TRBJ1-6; D ambiguous. The CDR3 covers 16 residues. Germline lookup yields CDR1 MNHEY and CDR2 SMNVEV (reference sequence). Trimming took 6 bases from V and 4 from J, leaving 16 bases between them. The CDR3 nucleotides read TGTGCCAGCAGCCAGACGCGCGGGGATTATAATTCACCCCTCCACTTT. Its translation is CASSQTRGDYNSPLHF.

The chain combines TRBV5-1 with TRBJ2-1; TRBD2 agrees at 15 bases. The CDR3 runs 18 residues. The ends lost 4 bases at V and 0 bases at J; junction bases unmatched: 5. The germline V gene has CDR1 SGHRS and CDR2 YFSETQ. The DNA for the CDR3 is TGCGCCAGCAGCCTACTGGGACTAGCGGGGGGCTCCTACAATGAGCAGTTCTTC. Protein product: CASSLLGLAGGSYNEQFF.

This clone occurred once. The chain uses TRBV4-3 and TRBJ2-7; 10 nucleotides agree with TRBD1. CDR1 LGHNA and CDR2 YSLEER come from the germline V gene. The CDR3 has 15 amino acids. V dropped 3 bases and J dropped 2; count of bases not matched to a gene: 4. In DNA, the CDR3 is TGCGCCAGCAGCCATTCGGGACAGGGGCCCTACGAGCAGTACTTC. Its translation: CASSHSGQGPYEQYF.

This chain uses TRBV6-5 with TRBJ2-1; the match to TRBD1 covers 8 bases. The CDR3 sequence is 15 residues long. Trimming cost V 2 bases and J 2 bases; bases outside gene matches: 2. Germline V gives CDR1 MNHEY, CDR2 SVGAGI. CDR3 in amino acids: CASSYGQGPYNEQFF. The DNA for the CDR3 is TGTGCCAGCAGTTACGGACAGGGCCCCTACAATGAGCAGTTCTTC.

This clone was detected only once. This chain uses TRBV7-9 with TRBJ1-5; TRBD1 aligns across 9 bases. Trimming removed 5 bases from V and 5 bases from J; junction bases left unmatched: 13. Germline CDR1 SEHNR, CDR2 FQNEAQ (reference sequence). This CDR3 spans 17 amino acids. Here the CDR3 reads CASSQLLSTGGDQPQHF. CDR3 nucleotides: TGTGCCAGCAGCCAACTACTATCCACAGGGGGCGATCAGCCCCAGCATTTT.

The chain employs TRBV13 and TRBJ2-7; D perhaps matches TRBD1 (5 bases). V lost 0 bases, J lost 0 bases, and 6 bases lay in between. The CDR3 loop spans 14 amino acids. From germline, CDR1 is PRHDT and CDR2 FYEKMQ (reference sequence). For the CDR3, the DNA is TGTGCCAGCAGCTTAGGACAGGCCTCCTACGAGCAGTACGTC. This translates into CASSLGQASYEQYV.

For this clone: Other DNA sequences of this sample code for an identical CDR3. The genes are TRBV29-1 and TRBJ1-1; tentative D call: TRBD1 (6 bases). V dropped 4 bases and J dropped 1 base, with 7 bases sitting between them. Looked up from germline, CDR1 is SQVTM and CDR2 is ANQGSEA. The CDR3 spans 12 residues. The CDR3 protein is CSVGGQNTEAFF. The CDR3 coding sequence is TGCAGCGTTGGGGGACAGAACACTGAAGCTTTCTTT.

About this clone itself: The same CDR3 is also encoded by other DNA sequences in this sample. J is TRBJ1-2 and V is TRBV27; a possible D gene is TRBD1 (5 bases). V was trimmed by 0 bases and J by 8 bases, leaving 10 bases between them. There are 13 residues in the CDR3. In germline, CDR1 is MNHEY, CDR2 SMNVEV (reference sequence). CDR3 DNA sequence: TGTGCCAGCAGTTTATCGGCAGGGTCAGGCTACACCTTC. Amino acid sequence: CASSLSAGSGYTF.

This sequence joins TRBV5-1 and TRBJ2-3; 9 nucleotides align to TRBD2. This CDR3 region has 17 residues. Germline V CDR1 and CDR2: SGHRS, YFSETQ. V shed 4 bases, J shed 5 bases, and the junction held 14 bases outside the gene matches. The CDR3 sequence: CASSLVFRLAGQDTQYF. The CDR3 region has the DNA TGCGCCAGCAGCCTTGTATTTCGTCTAGCGGGGCAAGATACGCAGTATTTT. Together with reference TRBV5-1 and TRBJ2-3, the CDR3 gives the full variable domain: KAGVTQTPRYLIKTRGQQVTLSCSPISGHRSVSWYQQTPGQGLQFLFEYFSETQRNKGNFPGRFSGRQFSNSRSEMNVSTLELGDSALYLCASSLVFRLAGQDTQYFGPGTRLTVL.

J is TRBJ2-1 and V is TRBV4-1; D uncertain. Germline CDR1 reads MGHRA; CDR2 reads YSYEKL. Trimming pared 0 bases from V and 2 bases from J, leaving 5 bases between. This CDR3 has 14 amino acids. CDR3 DNA: TGCGCCAGCAGCCAAGAGTCAGCCTACAATGAGCAGTTCTTC. It codes for CASSQESAYNEQFF.

This rearrangement joins TRBV10-1 to TRBJ2-1; TRBD1 matches at 7 bases. CDR3 length: 16 residues. The V gene end was trimmed by 0 bases and the J gene end by 8 bases; junction bases not matched to a gene: 10. Germline V CDR1 and CDR2: WNHNN, SYGVQD (reference sequence). CDR3 protein: CASSESRPGGFDEQFF. The DNA for the CDR3 is TGCGCCAGCAGTGAGTCGAGGCCAGGGGGTTTCGATGAGCAGTTCTTC.